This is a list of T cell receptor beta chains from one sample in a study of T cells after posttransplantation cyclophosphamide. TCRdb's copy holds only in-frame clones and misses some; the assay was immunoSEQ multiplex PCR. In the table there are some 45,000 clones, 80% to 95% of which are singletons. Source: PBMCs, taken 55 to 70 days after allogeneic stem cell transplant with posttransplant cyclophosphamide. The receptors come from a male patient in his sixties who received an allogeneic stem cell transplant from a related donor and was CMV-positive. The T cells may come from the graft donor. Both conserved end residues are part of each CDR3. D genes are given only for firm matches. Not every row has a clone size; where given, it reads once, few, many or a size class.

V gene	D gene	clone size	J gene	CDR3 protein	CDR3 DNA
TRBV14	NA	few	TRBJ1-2	CASSQGVTFNYGYTF	TGTGCCAGCAGCCAAGGAGTAACTTTTAACTATGGCTACACCTTC
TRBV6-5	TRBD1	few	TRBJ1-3	CASSRQGGNTIYF	TGTGCCAGCAGCCGACAGGGGGGAAACACCATATATTTT
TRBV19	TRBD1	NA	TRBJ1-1	CASSTTGTMNTEAFF	TGTGCCAGTAGTACGACAGGGACCATGAACACTGAAGCTTTCTTT
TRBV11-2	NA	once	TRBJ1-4	CASSHASPQGRNEKLFF	TGTGCCAGCAGCCACGCTTCCCCCCAGGGCCGAAATGAAAAACTGTTTTTT
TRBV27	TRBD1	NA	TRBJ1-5	CASSPQGIRQPQHF	TGTGCCAGCAGTCCACAGGGGATCCGGCAGCCCCAGCATTTT
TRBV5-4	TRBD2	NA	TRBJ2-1	CASSLARTSGGQNEQFF	TGTGCCAGCAGCTTGGCCCGAACTAGCGGGGGCCAGAATGAGCAGTTCTTC
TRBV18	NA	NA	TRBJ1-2	CASSPLANGLSGGYTF	TGTGCCAGCTCACCCCTCGCGAATGGGCTATCCGGCGGCTACACCTTC
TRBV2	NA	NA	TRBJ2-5	CASRWAQVTEQYF	TGTGCCAGCAGATGGGCCCAGGTTACTGAGCAGTACTTC
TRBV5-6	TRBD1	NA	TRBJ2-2	CASSLRQGVSGELFF	TGTGCCAGCAGCTTGCGGCAGGGGGTAAGCGGGGAGCTGTTTTTT
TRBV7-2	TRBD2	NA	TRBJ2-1	CASSLVRLAVDNEQFF	TGTGCCAGCAGCTTAGTAAGACTAGCGGTTGACAATGAGCAGTTCTTC
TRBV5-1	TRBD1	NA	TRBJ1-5	CASSLGTGGQPQHF	TGCGCCAGCAGCTTGGGGACAGGGGGGCAGCCCCAGCATTTT
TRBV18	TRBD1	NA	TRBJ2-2	CASSPRTGNTGELFF	TGTGCCAGCTCACCACGGACAGGGAACACCGGGGAGCTGTTTTTT
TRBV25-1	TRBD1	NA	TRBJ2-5	CASIIMTGSKVRETQYF	TGTGCCAGCATTATAATGACAGGGTCGAAAGTAAGGGAGACCCAGTACTTC
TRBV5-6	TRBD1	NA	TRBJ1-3	CASSWGQAVPSGNTIYF	TGTGCCAGCAGTTGGGGACAGGCAGTTCCTAGTGGAAACACCATATATTTT
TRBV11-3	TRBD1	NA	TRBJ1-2	CASSLRRFGDRGGRGYTF	TGTGCCAGCAGCTTAAGGCGATTCGGGGACAGGGGGGGTCGGGGCTACACCTTC
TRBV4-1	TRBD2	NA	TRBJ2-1	CASSRTSGGIYNEQFF	TGCGCCAGCAGCAGAACTAGCGGGGGGATCTACAATGAGCAGTTCTTC
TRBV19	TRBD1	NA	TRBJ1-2	CASENNTPGTGATYGYTF	TGTGCCAGCGAGAACAACACTCCCGGGACAGGGGCTACCTATGGCTACACCTTC
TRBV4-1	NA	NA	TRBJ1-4	CASSRTGGGRVDNEKLFF	TGCGCCAGCAGCCGTACGGGAGGGGGGCGCGTTGATAACGAAAAACTGTTTTTT
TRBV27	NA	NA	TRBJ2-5	CASSFRETQYF	TGTGCCAGCAGTTTTCGAGAGACCCAGTACTTC
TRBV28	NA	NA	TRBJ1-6	CASSSLLTAGNSPLHF	TGTGCCAGCAGTTCCCTACTAACCGCTGGTAATTCACCCCTCCACTTT
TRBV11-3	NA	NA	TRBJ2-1	CASSLSPSNEQFF	TGTGCCAGCAGCTTATCTCCCAGTAATGAGCAGTTCTTC
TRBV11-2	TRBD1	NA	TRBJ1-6	CASSVVGRGQGNSPLHF	TGTGCCAGCAGCGTAGTGGGCCGGGGACAGGGGAATTCACCCCTCCACTTT
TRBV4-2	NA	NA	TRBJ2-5	CASSQDGTLEETQYF	TGTGCCAGCAGCCAAGACGGGACTCTAGAAGAGACCCAGTACTTC
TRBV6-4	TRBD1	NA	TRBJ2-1	CASSDGTGVNEQFF	TGTGCCAGCAGTGATGGGACAGGGGTCAATGAGCAGTTCTTC
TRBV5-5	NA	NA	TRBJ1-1	CASDKTVLNTEAFF	TGTGCCAGCGATAAGACAGTATTGAACACTGAAGCTTTCTTT
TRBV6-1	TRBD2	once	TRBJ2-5	CASSELGGGGETQYF	TGTGCCAGCAGTGAATTGGGCGGGGGGGGAGAGACCCAGTACTTC
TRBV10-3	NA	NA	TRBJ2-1	CAISEGLPPNEQFF	TGTGCCATCAGTGAGGGACTACCACCTAACGAGCAGTTCTTC
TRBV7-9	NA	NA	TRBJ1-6	CASSARDFNNSPLHF	TGTGCCAGCAGCGCCCGGGACTTCAATAATTCACCCCTCCACTTT
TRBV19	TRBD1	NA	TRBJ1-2	CASRDRETNYGYTF	TGTGCCAGTAGGGACAGGGAGACAAACTATGGCTACACCTTC
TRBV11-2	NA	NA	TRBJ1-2	CASSLEGRGYTF	TGTGCCAGCAGCTTAGAGGGGCGGGGCTACACCTTC
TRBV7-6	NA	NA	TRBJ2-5	CASSLAETQYF	TGTGCCAGCAGCTTGGCAGAGACCCAGTACTTC
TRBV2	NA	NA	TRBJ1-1	CASREGRSGWNTEAFF	TGTGCCAGCAGGGAAGGCAGGAGCGGGTGGAACACTGAAGCTTTCTTT
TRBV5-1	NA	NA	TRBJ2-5	CASSVGQNSNIETQYF	TGCGCCAGCAGCGTAGGACAGAACAGTAATATAGAGACCCAGTACTTC
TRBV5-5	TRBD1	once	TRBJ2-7	CASSFEQGLPYEQYF	TGTGCCAGCAGCTTTGAACAGGGGTTACCGTACGAGCAGTACTTC
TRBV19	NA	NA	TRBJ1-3	CASSFGSSGNTIYF	TGTGCCAGTAGTTTTGGGAGCTCTGGAAACACCATATATTTT
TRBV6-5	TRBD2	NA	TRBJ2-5	CASSYPGGETQYF	TGTGCCAGCAGTTACCCGGGAGGGGAGACCCAGTACTTC
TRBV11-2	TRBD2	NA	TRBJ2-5	CASSLSVTSGGAGETQYF	TGTGCCAGCAGCTTATCGGTTACTAGCGGGGGGGCCGGAGAGACCCAGTACTTC